A selection of T cell receptor beta chains follows, all from one sample in a study of blood T cell repertoires in COVID-19. Repertoires were generated with immunoSEQ multiplex PCR, while TCRdb's copy carries only in-frame clones and drops some. Here the sample spans more than 200,000 clones, roughly nine tenths being singletons. Material: peripheral blood. These receptors were collected from a man between 65 and 80 years old with acute or convalescent COVID-19. Each CDR3 is given with its conserved first and last residue. Each record gives: CDR3 protein, CDR3 DNA, clone size, D gene, J gene, V gene. A D gene is named only where the DNA matches it firmly. The size of a clone is reported for some rows only, either as once, few or many, or as a class for expanded clones.

CDR3: CASSQELARSEQYF; DNA: TGTGCCAGCAGCCAAGAGCTTGCACGGAGCGAGCAGTACTTC; size: -; D: -; J: TRBJ2-7; V: TRBV14
CDR3: CASSSVPNGYEQYF; DNA: TGTGCCAGCAGCTCCGTCCCAAACGGCTACGAGCAGTACTTC; size: -; D: -; J: TRBJ2-7; V: TRBV6-5
CDR3: CASSLVGDRNTEAFF; DNA: TGTGCCAGCAGCTTAGTGGGGGACAGGAACACTGAAGCTTTCTTT; size: few; D: TRBD1; J: TRBJ1-1; V: TRBV7-9
CDR3: CATSEQSMDTQYF; DNA: TGTGCCACCAGTGAACAGTCCATGGATACGCAGTATTTT; size: once; D: -; J: TRBJ2-3; V: TRBV24-1
CDR3: CASGGSAYEQYF; DNA: TGTGCGAGCGGGGGCAGCGCCTACGAGCAGTACTTC; size: -; D: TRBD2; J: TRBJ2-7; V: TRBV6-1
CDR3: CASSPGLASGNEQFF; DNA: TGTGCCAGCAGCCCCGGACTAGCCTCGGGTAATGAGCAGTTCTTC; size: -; D: TRBD2; J: TRBJ2-1; V: TRBV7-2
CDR3: CASSSQTVATNEKLFF; DNA: TGTGCCAGCTCATCCCAGACAGTAGCAACTAATGAAAAACTGTTTTTT; size: -; D: -; J: TRBJ1-4; V: TRBV18
CDR3: CAISADYYSGNTIYF; DNA: TGTGCCATCAGTGCGGACTATTACTCTGGAAACACCATATATTTT; size: once; D: -; J: TRBJ1-3; V: TRBV10-3
CDR3: CAWSVGGIYDYGYTF; DNA: TGTGCCTGGAGTGTTGGGGGCATATACGACTATGGCTACACCTTC; size: -; D: -; J: TRBJ1-2; V: TRBV30
CDR3: CASSARTDSSYNSPLHF; DNA: TGTGCCAGCAGCGCCCGGACAGACAGCTCCTATAATTCACCCCTCCACTTT; size: -; D: -; J: TRBJ1-6; V: TRBV5-5
CDR3: CRGTGDNEQFF; DNA: TGCAGGGGGACAGGGGACAATGAGCAGTTCTTC; size: few; D: TRBD1; J: TRBJ2-1; V: TRBV20-1
CDR3: CASSLAGDNEQFF; DNA: TGCGCCAGCAGCTTGGCAGGGGACAATGAGCAGTTCTTC; size: -; D: -; J: TRBJ2-1; V: TRBV5-1
CDR3: CASSRTSGGNTDTQYF; DNA: TGTGCCAGCAGCCGGACTAGCGGGGGTAACACAGATACGCAGTATTTT; size: -; D: TRBD2; J: TRBJ2-3; V: TRBV7-2
CDR3: CASSLAPGQGGEKLFF; DNA: TGCGCCAGCAGCTTGGCCCCGGGACAGGGTGGTGAAAAACTGTTTTTT; size: -; D: TRBD1; J: TRBJ1-4; V: TRBV5-1
CDR3: CASSQDRADYNEQFF; DNA: TGTGCCAGCAGCCAAGACAGGGCCGACTACAATGAGCAGTTCTTC; size: -; D: -; J: TRBJ2-1; V: TRBV4-2
CDR3: CASSSLTGGTYEQYF; DNA: TGTGCCAGCAGCTCCTTAACGGGAGGCACCTACGAGCAGTACTTC; size: -; D: TRBD2; J: TRBJ2-7; V: TRBV5-5
CDR3: CATSRELTSAYNEQFF; DNA: TGTGCCACCAGCAGAGAGTTGACTAGCGCTTACAATGAGCAGTTCTTC; size: -; D: TRBD2; J: TRBJ2-1; V: TRBV15
CDR3: CASQDRDGSNEQFF; DNA: TGTGCCAGCCAAGACAGGGATGGATCTAATGAGCAGTTCTTC; size: -; D: TRBD1; J: TRBJ2-1; V: TRBV2
CDR3: CASSQEGVNTEAFF; DNA: TGTGCCAGCAGCCAAGAGGGAGTAAACACTGAAGCTTTCTTT; size: -; D: -; J: TRBJ1-1; V: TRBV3-1/TRBV3-2
CDR3: CSARDDVRAFF; DNA: TGCAGTGCTAGAGATGATGTGAGAGCTTTCTTT; size: once; D: -; J: TRBJ1-1; V: TRBV20-1
CDR3: CASSAVRNTEAFF; DNA: TGCGCCAGCAGCGCCGTCAGGAACACTGAAGCTTTCTTT; size: -; D: -; J: TRBJ1-1; V: TRBV5-1
CDR3: CASKREVTGNTIYF; DNA: TGTGCCAGCAAGAGGGAAGTAACTGGAAACACCATATATTTT; size: -; D: -; J: TRBJ1-3; V: TRBV2
CDR3: CASRPTGASSGANVLTF; DNA: TGTGCCAGCAGGCCGACAGGGGCCAGCTCTGGGGCCAACGTCCTGACTTTC; size: -; D: TRBD1; J: TRBJ2-6; V: TRBV4-2
CDR3: CASSQGVRSYQETQYF; DNA: TGTGCCAGCAGCCAAGGTGTCAGAAGTTACCAAGAGACCCAGTACTTC; size: once; D: -; J: TRBJ2-5; V: TRBV14
CDR3: CASSLAGGLNEQYF; DNA: TGTGCCAGCAGCTTAGCGGGAGGGCTCAACGAGCAGTACTTC; size: -; D: TRBD2; J: TRBJ2-7; V: TRBV11-2
CDR3: CASSDFSGTSSSYEQYF; DNA: TGTGCCAGCAGTGATTTCTCCGGGACTAGCAGCTCCTACGAGCAGTACTTC; size: -; D: TRBD2; J: TRBJ2-7; V: TRBV6-2/TRBV6-3
CDR3: CASSQDLGRVPYF; DNA: TGTGCCAGCAGCCAAGATTTGGGCAGGGTACCGTACTTC; size: -; D: -; J: TRBJ2-7; V: TRBV3-1/TRBV3-2
CDR3: CASSVGGPNTEAFF; DNA: TGTGCCAGCAGCGTAGGGGGCCCCAACACTGAAGCTTTCTTT; size: -; D: -; J: TRBJ1-1; V: TRBV9
CDR3: CASSSRGLVDTQYF; DNA: TGTGCCAGCAGTTCCCGGGGACTGGTAGATACGCAGTATTTT; size: -; D: -; J: TRBJ2-3; V: TRBV27
CDR3: CASSLGGAWLNQPQHF; DNA: TGTGCCAGCAGCTTGGGGGGCGCGTGGCTCAATCAGCCCCAGCATTTT; size: -; D: -; J: TRBJ1-5; V: TRBV5-6
CDR3: CASSALQGTGFEQYF; DNA: TGTGCCAGCAGCGCTTTACAGGGGACGGGTTTCGAGCAGTACTTC; size: -; D: TRBD1; J: TRBJ2-7; V: TRBV5-6
CDR3: CASSFVQGTGGYTF; DNA: TGTGCCAGCAGTTTCGTACAGGGTACTGGTGGCTACACCTTC; size: -; D: -; J: TRBJ1-2; V: TRBV7-9
CDR3: CASSYGLDRGIDTQYF; DNA: TGTGCCAGCAGTTATGGGCTTGACAGGGGCATAGATACGCAGTATTTT; size: -; D: TRBD1; J: TRBJ2-3; V: TRBV6-5
CDR3: CASSLLGQGGGELFF; DNA: TGTGCCAGCAGTCTCCTCGGACAGGGCGGCGGGGAGCTGTTTTTT; size: once; D: TRBD1; J: TRBJ2-2; V: TRBV6-5
CDR3: CASSQDPGTGNTIYF; DNA: TGCGCCAGCAGCCAAGATCCAGGGACTGGAAACACCATATATTTT; size: -; D: -; J: TRBJ1-3; V: TRBV4-1
CDR3: CASSQSYGGETQYF; DNA: TGTGCCAGCAGCCAAAGTTATGGAGGGGAGACCCAGTACTTC; size: -; D: -; J: TRBJ2-5; V: TRBV3-1/TRBV3-2
CDR3: CASSSLAGEFF; DNA: TGTGCCAGCAGTTCACTAGCGGGGGAGTTCTTC; size: few; D: TRBD2; J: TRBJ2-1; V: TRBV6-5